The 26 T cell receptor beta chains given below trace back to one sample, sequenced in a study of beta chain features in type 1 diabetes. Study results and limitations: All four CD4+ subsets of Type 1 diabetes patients contained TCRB CDR3s that were moderately but significantly shorter.

What these receptors recognize is not known. The study reverse transcribed the entire isolated RNA, so it sequenced expressed TCRB transcripts. Only in-frame clones appear in the TCRdb table, and some are missing; sequencing was by immunoSEQ multiplex PCR. Counted here are around 180,000 clones, about 7.9% occurring once; the ten biggest clones make up under 0.55%. The sequenced sample consisted of central memory CD4+ T cells from blood. These receptors came from a man between 18 and 35 years old with type 1 diabetes.

The rearrangement links TRBV5-1 to TRBJ2-3, with 10 nucleotides matching TRBD2. Germline trimming cut 4 bases from V and 3 bases from J; bases unmatched to any gene: 11. Per the germline V gene, CDR1 is SGHRS and CDR2 is YFSETQ. This CDR3 has 17 amino acids. The CDR3 DNA is TGCGCCAGCAGCCCCCTTGGAGCGGGAGGGGGGACAGATACGCAGTATTTT. Protein sequence: CASSPLGAGGGTDTQYF.

This clone was observed a few times. The chain combines TRBV10-3 with TRBJ2-7; D is uncertain. Trimming cost V 5 bases and J 3 bases, with 11 bases left between them. This CDR3 has 13 residues. Per the germline V gene, CDR1 is ENHRY and CDR2 is SYGVKD. The CDR3 bases are TGTGCCATCAGTCCCTCCCCCCTCTACGAGCAGTACTTC. It yields the protein CAISPSPLYEQYF.

This clone has more than one count but fewer than ten. The chain carries TRBV4-3 and TRBJ2-3; TRBD2 agrees at 8 bases. CDR1 LGHNA and CDR2 YSLEER come from the germline V gene. The CDR3 extends over 16 amino acids. V lost 0 bases, J lost 1 base, and 3 bases stayed unmatched. The CDR3 DNA sequence: TGCGCCAGCAGCCAAGATGCGCGGGGGGGCACAGATACGCAGTATTTT. Translated, it gives CASSQDARGGTDTQYF.

J is TRBJ1-5 and V is TRBV7-9, with D tentatively TRBD1 (6 bases). The CDR3 covers 16 residues. The germline gives CDR1 SEHNR, CDR2 FQNEAQ (reference sequence). V was trimmed by 0 bases and J by 5 bases, leaving 14 bases between them. The CDR3 here is CASSLAPRGSYQPQHF. CDR3 DNA: TGTGCCAGCAGCTTAGCTCCCAGGGGTTCTTATCAGCCCCAGCATTTT.

This clone was counted a few times. V and J are TRBV9 and TRBJ2-5, with no clear D. CDR3 size: 14 residues. V lost 4 bases and J 3 bases, leaving 13 bases between the germline ends. Germline values: CDR1 SGDLS, CDR2 YYNGEE. CDR3 amino acids: CASSPSAGKETQYF. The CDR3 region has the DNA TGTGCCAGCAGCCCGTCCGCAGGAAAAGAGACCCAGTACTTC.

The CDR3 DNA reads TGTGCCAGCAGCCATGGCACCGCCACAGATACGCAGTATTTT. Translating it yields CASSHGTATDTQYF. This chain joins TRBV11-3 and TRBJ2-3; no reliable D call. CDR1 is SGHNT and CDR2 is YENEEA in the germline V gene. The V gene lost 5 bases and the J gene lost 2 bases, with 11 bases spanning the gap. The CDR3 spans 14 residues. The full variable domain, rest sourced from reference TRBV11-3 and TRBJ2-3, is EAGVVQSPRYKIIEKKQPVAFWCNPISGHNTLYWYLQNLGQGPELLIRYENEEAVDDSQLPKDRFSAERLKGVDSTLKIQPAELGDSAVYLCASSHGTATDTQYFGPGTRLTVL.

This clone was counted between two and nine times. The chain employs TRBV30 and TRBJ1-1; D ambiguous. The germline CDR1 and CDR2 sequences are GTSNPN and SVGIG (reference sequence). The CDR3 loop spans 14 amino acids. V was cut by 1 base and J by 1 base, with 10 bases left in between. The CDR3, as DNA: TGTGCCTGGAGTGGGAGGGTTCGGAACACTGAAGCTTTCTTT. Protein: CAWSGRVRNTEAFF. Supplemented by reference TRBV30 and TRBJ1-1, the full variable domain reads SQTIHQWPATLVQPVGSPLSLECTVEGTSNPNLYWYRQAAGRGLQLLFYSVGIGQISSEVPQNLSASRPQDRQFILSSKKLLLSDSGFYLCAWSGRVRNTEAFFGQGTRLTVV.

V gene TRBV30 combines with J gene TRBJ1-3; no firm D call. The CDR3 consists of 15 residues. The germline V gene has CDR1 GTSNPN and CDR2 SVGIG (reference sequence). Trimming took 8 bases from V and 6 from J, leaving 23 bases between them. CDR3 nucleotides: TGTGCCAACCAAAAGGGCGGGAATCAAAAAAACACCATATATTTT. It specifies CANQKGGNQKNTIYF. Based on the CDR3 plus reference TRBV30 and TRBJ1-3, the full variable domain is SQTIHQWPATLVQPVGSPLSLECTVEGTSNPNLYWYRQAAGRGLQLLFYSVGIGQISSEVPQNLSASRPQDRQFILSSKKLLLSDSGFYLCANQKGGNQKNTIYFGEGSWLTVV.

This clone occurred a few times. This rearrangement joins TRBV7-8 to TRBJ2-4; 7 bases fit TRBD1. Germline V gives CDR1 SGHVS, CDR2 FQNEAQ. V was pared by 5 bases and J by 7 bases, with 8 bases of the junction left unmatched. This CDR3 region has 14 residues. CDR3 protein: CASSPSRGPNIQYF. In DNA, the CDR3 is TGTGCCAGCAGCCCCAGTAGGGGGCCGAACATTCAGTACTTC.

This clone has just a few counts. J is TRBJ2-7 and V is TRBV28, with TRBD1 identical over 10 bases. CDR3 length equals 15 residues. Germline V gene lookup returns CDR1 MDHEN and CDR2 SYDVKM. V lost 5 bases, J lost 5 bases, and 9 bases stayed unmatched. The CDR3 is CASSAWTGGMDEQYF. The CDR3 DNA reads TGTGCCAGCAGTGCGTGGACAGGGGGGATGGACGAGCAGTACTTC.

J is TRBJ2-3 and V is TRBV7-9, with D tentatively TRBD2 (5 bases). Germline loops: CDR1 SEHNR, CDR2 FQNEAQ (reference sequence). Trimming took 5 bases from V and 2 from J, leaving 14 bases between them. The CDR3 runs 15 residues. The CDR3 region is CASSPSLAFTDTQYF. CDR3 nucleotide sequence: TGTGCCAGCAGCCCGTCGCTAGCCTTCACAGATACGCAGTATTTT.

The chain recombines TRBV19 with TRBJ1-2; 8 bases fit TRBD1. Per the germline V gene, CDR1 is LNHDA and CDR2 is SQIVND (reference sequence). This CDR3 region has 14 residues. Germline trimming cut 6 bases from V and 4 bases from J; bases unmatched to any gene: 7. The CDR3 region has the DNA TGTGCCAGTAGCCGGGGACAGGTCGTCTATGGCTACACCTTC. It yields the protein CASSRGQVVYGYTF.

The rearrangement links TRBV7-2 to TRBJ2-1; TRBD2 agrees at 8 bases. Germline CDR1 reads SGHTA; CDR2 reads FQGNSA. Losses at the gene ends were 3 bases for V and 5 bases for J; bases not matched to a gene: 6. The CDR3 consists of 15 residues. CDR3: CASSFGGTRDNEQFF. The CDR3 DNA is TGTGCCAGCAGCTTTGGCGGGACTAGGGACAATGAGCAGTTCTTC.

This clone showed up just a few times. The chain uses TRBV2 and TRBJ2-7, with D maybe TRBD2 (6 bases). Germline values: CDR1 SNHLY, CDR2 FYNNEI. The CDR3 is 14 amino acids. Trimming took off 7 bases at V and 2 bases at J, with 15 bases between the two ends. The CDR3: CASMGTGSPYEQYF. In nucleotides, the CDR3 is TGTGCCAGCATGGGGACCGGGAGTCCCTACGAGCAGTACTTC.

The chain carries TRBV11-2 and TRBJ1-5, with 10 bases that match TRBD1. Germline CDR1 SGHAT, CDR2 FQNNGV. The trim removed 3 bases at V and 7 bases at J, leaving 12 bases unmatched. The CDR3 covers 17 residues. The CDR3 loop reads CASSFSSGQGLWQPQHF. CDR3 sequence (DNA): TGTGCCAGCAGCTTTTCCTCGGGACAGGGGCTTTGGCAGCCCCAGCATTTT.

This clone was detected a few times. The chain couples TRBV4-2 to TRBJ2-6; TRBD2 matches at 8 bases. CDR1 and CDR2 (germline): LGHNA, YNFKEQ. This CDR3 comprises 21 residues. V was clipped by 4 bases and J by 4 bases; unmatched bases: 21. Written as DNA, the CDR3 is TGTGCCAGCAGCCTAACACTAGCGGCGGGGTTTGGAGTCGTGGGGGCCAACGTCCTGACTTTC. Protein: CASSLTLAAGFGVVGANVLTF.

The chain couples TRBV10-3 to TRBJ2-5, with TRBD2 matching over 11 bases. Looked up from germline, CDR1 is ENHRY and CDR2 is SYGVKD. The J segment lost 5 bases and the V segment lost 5 bases, leaving 7 bases of the junction unmatched. The CDR3 has 15 residues. CDR3 protein: CAISLSGRAGETQYF. The CDR3 DNA reads as TGTGCCATCAGTCTTAGCGGGAGGGCTGGGGAGACCCAGTACTTC.

This clone was found a few times. The chain carries TRBV9 and TRBJ2-1; 11 bases fit TRBD2. Trimming at V came to 5 bases and at J to 7 bases, leaving 14 bases not matched to a gene. The germline gives CDR1 SGDLS, CDR2 YYNGEE. This CDR3 has 17 residues. CDR3 region: CASSLNVLAGGVNEQFF. The DNA of the CDR3 is TGTGCCAGCAGTCTTAATGTGCTAGCGGGAGGTGTAAATGAGCAGTTCTTC.

This clone was recorded a few times. This chain uses TRBV2 with TRBJ2-1, with D possibly TRBD1 on 5 matching bases. V was shortened by 7 bases and J by 9 bases, with 19 bases between the two germline ends. The CDR3 loop spans 14 amino acids. The germline V gene encodes CDR1 SNHLY and CDR2 FYNNEI. The CDR3 here is CASNSNSNRGEQFF. CDR3 sequence (DNA): TGTGCCAGCAACTCCAACTCAAATAGGGGTGAGCAGTTCTTC.

The genes are TRBV2 and TRBJ1-1; D not resolved. Trimming removed 8 bases from V and 5 bases from J, with 12 bases in between. Per germline, CDR1 SNHLY and CDR2 FYNNEI. This CDR3 has 12 residues. CDR3 in amino acids: CASSGMRTEAFF. CDR3 coding DNA: TGTGCCAGCTCGGGAATGCGGACTGAAGCTTTCTTT.

CDR3: CSVDDYPYGYTF. The DNA for the CDR3 is TGCAGCGTTGATGACTACCCCTATGGCTACACCTTC. The chain has TRBV29-1 and TRBJ1-2; D is ambiguous. Germline values: CDR1 SQVTM, CDR2 ANQGSEA. This CDR3 is 12 amino acids long. V dropped 3 bases and J dropped 4 bases, with 9 bases sitting between them.

J is TRBJ1-1 and V is TRBV5-1, with D perhaps TRBD1 (6 bases). Between the trimmed V and J ends, which lost 0 bases and 6 bases, there was a span of 18 bases. This CDR3 region has 16 residues. The germline V gene has CDR1 SGHRS and CDR2 YFSETQ. The CDR3 nucleotides are TGCGCCAGCAGCTTGGTAACTGGACAGCCCGACGCTGAAGCTTTCTTT. Translating gives CASSLVTGQPDAEAFF.

V and J are TRBV27 and TRBJ1-1, with a tentative D call TRBD1 (6 bases). This CDR3 is 15 amino acids long. Deletions cut 7 bases from V and 4 bases from J, with 19 bases between. Germline V gene sequence: CDR1 MNHEY, CDR2 SMNVEV (reference sequence). The CDR3 loop reads CASTHEGGTGTEAFF. DNA for the CDR3: TGTGCCAGCACCCATGAAGGGGGTACGGGCACTGAAGCTTTCTTT.

The V call is TRBV5-6, the J call TRBJ2-5; TRBD1 matches at 8 bases. V shed 2 bases and J 5 bases; nucleotides not matched to a gene: 5. The CDR3 sequence is 14 residues long. The V gene's germline CDR1 is SGHDT and CDR2 YYEEEE. CDR3 protein: CASSFQGARETQYF. The CDR3, as DNA: TGTGCCAGCAGCTTCCAGGGGGCGCGGGAGACCCAGTACTTC. The complete variable domain, with remaining parts taken from reference TRBV5-6 and TRBJ2-5, reads DAGVTQSPTHLIKTRGQQVTLRCSPKSGHDTVSWYQQALGQGPQFIFQYYEEEERQRGNFPDRFSGHQFPNYSSELNVNALLLGDSALYLCASSFQGARETQYFGPGTRLLVL.

The chain employs TRBV2 and TRBJ1-2; D is perhaps TRBD1 (6 bases). Germline CDR1 and CDR2: SNHLY and FYNNEI. The length of the CDR3 is 14 residues. Trimming cost V 4 bases and J 3 bases, with 12 bases left between them. CDR3 DNA: TGTGCCAGCAGTGGGTCGGGACACGACTATGGCTACACCTTC. It is translated as CASSGSGHDYGYTF.

There are a few counts of this clone. The genes are TRBV4-2 and TRBJ2-1, with 8 bases lining up with TRBD2. Trimming at V came to 4 bases and at J to 4 bases, leaving 6 bases not matched to a gene. The CDR3 contains 15 residues. Looked up from germline, CDR1 is LGHNA and CDR2 is YNFKEQ. CDR3 region: CASSPRVAGYNEQFF. The CDR3 coding sequence is TGTGCCAGCAGCCCCAGGGTAGCGGGGTACAATGAGCAGTTCTTC.